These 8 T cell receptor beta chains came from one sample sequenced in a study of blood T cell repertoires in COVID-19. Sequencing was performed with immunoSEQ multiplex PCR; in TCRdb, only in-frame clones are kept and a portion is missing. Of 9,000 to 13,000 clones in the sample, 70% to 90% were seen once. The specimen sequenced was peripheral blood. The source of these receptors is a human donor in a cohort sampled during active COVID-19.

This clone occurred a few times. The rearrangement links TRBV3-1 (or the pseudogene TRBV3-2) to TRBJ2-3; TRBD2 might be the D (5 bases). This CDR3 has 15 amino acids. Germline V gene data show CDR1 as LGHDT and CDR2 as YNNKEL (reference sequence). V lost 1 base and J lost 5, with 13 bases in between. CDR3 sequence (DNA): TGTGCCAGCAGCCAAGTCCGGTCAGAGGGAGATACGCAGTATTTT. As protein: CASSQVRSEGDTQYF.

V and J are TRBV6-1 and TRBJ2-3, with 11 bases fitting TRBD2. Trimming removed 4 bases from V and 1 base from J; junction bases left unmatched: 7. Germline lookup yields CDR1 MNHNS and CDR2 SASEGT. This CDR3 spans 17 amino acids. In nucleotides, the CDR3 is TGTGCCAGCAGTGGCCGGAAACTAGCGGGAGGCACAGATACGCAGTATTTT. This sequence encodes CASSGRKLAGGTDTQYF.

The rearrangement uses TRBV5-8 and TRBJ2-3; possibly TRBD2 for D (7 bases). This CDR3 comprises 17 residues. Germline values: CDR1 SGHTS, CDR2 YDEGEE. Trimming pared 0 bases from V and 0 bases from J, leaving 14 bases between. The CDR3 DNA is TGTGCCAGCAGCTTGGCGGCGGGGGCTGTGAGCACAGATACGCAGTATTTT. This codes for CASSLAAGAVSTDTQYF.

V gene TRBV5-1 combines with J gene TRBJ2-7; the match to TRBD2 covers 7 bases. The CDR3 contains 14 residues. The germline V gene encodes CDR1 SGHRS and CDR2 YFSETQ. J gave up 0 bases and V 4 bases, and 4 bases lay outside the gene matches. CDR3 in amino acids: CASSTRGDSYEQYF. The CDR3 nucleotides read TGCGCCAGCAGCACCCGGGGGGACTCCTACGAGCAGTACTTC. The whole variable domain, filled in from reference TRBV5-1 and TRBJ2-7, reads KAGVTQTPRYLIKTRGQQVTLSCSPISGHRSVSWYQQTPGQGLQFLFEYFSETQRNKGNFPGRFSGRQFSNSRSEMNVSTLELGDSALYLCASSTRGDSYEQYFGPGTRLTVT.

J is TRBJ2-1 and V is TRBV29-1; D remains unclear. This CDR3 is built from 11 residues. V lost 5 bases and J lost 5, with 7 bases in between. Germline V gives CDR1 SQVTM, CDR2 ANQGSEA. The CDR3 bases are TGCAGCGTTATACGGGACAATGAGCAGTTCTTC. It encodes CSVIRDNEQFF.

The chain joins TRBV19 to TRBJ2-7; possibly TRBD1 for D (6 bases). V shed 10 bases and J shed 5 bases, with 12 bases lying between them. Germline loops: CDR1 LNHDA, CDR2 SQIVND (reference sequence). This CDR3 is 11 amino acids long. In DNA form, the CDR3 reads TGTGCCACCAGTGACAGGAACGAGCAGTACTTC. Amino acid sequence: CATSDRNEQYF.

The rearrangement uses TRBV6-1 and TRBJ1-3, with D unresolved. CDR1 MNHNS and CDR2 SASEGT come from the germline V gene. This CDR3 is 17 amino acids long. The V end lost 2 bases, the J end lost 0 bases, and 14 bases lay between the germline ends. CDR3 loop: CASSEMADFSSGNTIYF. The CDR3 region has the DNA TGTGCCAGCAGTGAAATGGCAGACTTTAGCTCTGGAAACACCATATATTTT.

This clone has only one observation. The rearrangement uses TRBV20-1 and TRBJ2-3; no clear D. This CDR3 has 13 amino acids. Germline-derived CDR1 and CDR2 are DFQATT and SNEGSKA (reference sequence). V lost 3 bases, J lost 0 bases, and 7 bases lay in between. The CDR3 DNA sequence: TGCAGTGCTAGTGTCGAGAGCACAGATACGCAGTATTTT. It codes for CSASVESTDTQYF.